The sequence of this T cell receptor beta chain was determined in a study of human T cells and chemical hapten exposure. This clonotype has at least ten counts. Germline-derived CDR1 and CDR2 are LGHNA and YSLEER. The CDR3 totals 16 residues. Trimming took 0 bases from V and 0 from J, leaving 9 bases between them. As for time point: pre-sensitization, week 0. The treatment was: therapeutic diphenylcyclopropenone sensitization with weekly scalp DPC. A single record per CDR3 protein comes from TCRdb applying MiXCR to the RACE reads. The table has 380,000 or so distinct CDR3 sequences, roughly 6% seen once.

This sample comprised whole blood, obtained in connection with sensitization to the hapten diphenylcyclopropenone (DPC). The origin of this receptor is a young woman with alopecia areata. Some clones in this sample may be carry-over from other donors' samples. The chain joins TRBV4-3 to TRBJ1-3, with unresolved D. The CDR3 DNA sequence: TGCGCCAGCAGCCAAGATGTAGGTTCCTCTGGAAACACCATATATTTT. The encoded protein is CASSQDVGSSGNTIYF.